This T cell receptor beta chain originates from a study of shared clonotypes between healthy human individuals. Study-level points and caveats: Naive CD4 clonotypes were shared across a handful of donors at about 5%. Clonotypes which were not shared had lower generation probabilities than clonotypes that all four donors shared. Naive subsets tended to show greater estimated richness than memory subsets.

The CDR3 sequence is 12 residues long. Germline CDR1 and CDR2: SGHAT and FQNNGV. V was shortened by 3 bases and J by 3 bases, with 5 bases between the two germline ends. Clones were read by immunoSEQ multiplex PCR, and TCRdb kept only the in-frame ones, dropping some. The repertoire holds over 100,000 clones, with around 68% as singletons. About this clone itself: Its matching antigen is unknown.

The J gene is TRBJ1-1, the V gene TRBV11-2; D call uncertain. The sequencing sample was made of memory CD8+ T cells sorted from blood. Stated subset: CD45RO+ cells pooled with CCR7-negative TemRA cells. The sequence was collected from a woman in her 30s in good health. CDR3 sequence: CASSFIDTEAFF. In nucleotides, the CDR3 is TGTGCCAGCAGCTTTATCGACACTGAAGCTTTCTTT.